This T cell receptor (beta chain) was observed in a study of T-cell reconstitution after alpha-beta-depleted transplantation in children. Trimming removed 0 bases at V and 1 base at J, with 13 bases between. The CDR3 has 18 amino acids. Unique molecular identifiers tagged the TCRbeta library. TCRdb re-analysed the PCR reads in MiXCR, keeping a single row per CDR3 protein. The data hold hundreds of thousands of distinct CDR3 sequences, with about an eighth observed a single time. The TCR comes from a human donor who donated a stem cell graft to a child with Fanconi anemia. V gene TRBV12-3 or TRBV12-4 combines with J gene TRBJ2-6; weak D call: TRBD2 (7 bases). Sequenced here: PBMCs, sampled from the stem cell graft. CDR3 coding DNA: TGTGCCAGCAGTTTAGCGGTGGGGGGGGCGTCTGGGGCCAACGTCCTGACTTTC. Protein: CASSLAVGGASGANVLTF.